The 19 T cell receptor beta chains listed next were all sequenced from one sample in a study of cytomegalovirus exposure and HLA in healthy donors. PCR amplification relied on 60 Vbeta primers (plus 13 Jbeta primers). Profiled with immunoSEQ multiplex PCR; TCRdb holds only in-frame clones, not every one. This repertoire shows 120,000 or so clones, about 80% found once; its top ten account for 1%. The material sequenced was PBMCs. The source of these receptors is a man in his forties in good health and CMV-seronegative.

The chain employs TRBV5-1 and TRBJ2-5; 13 bases are a match to TRBD2. The CDR3 extends over 18 amino acids. V trimming: 0 bases; J trimming: 2 bases; junction bases outside the gene matches: 7. Germline CDR1 is SGHRS and CDR2 is YFSETQ. Written as DNA, the CDR3 is TGCGCCAGCAGCTTGGATTGGACTAGCGGGAGCTTACAAGAGACCCAGTACTTC. Amino acids: CASSLDWTSGSLQETQYF.

This clone was detected only once. The chain uses TRBV11-1 and TRBJ2-1, with TRBD2 matching 11 bases. The CDR3 is made up of 15 amino acids. V lost 2 bases to trimming and J lost 4 bases; unmatched junction nucleotides: 1. Germline V lookup: CDR1 SGHAT, CDR2 FQDESV (reference sequence). The CDR3 is CASSLTSGGYNEQFF. CDR3 DNA sequence: TGTGCCAGCAGCTTAACTAGCGGGGGATACAATGAGCAGTTCTTC.

This clone appeared once. Distinct nucleotide sequences in the sample also encode this CDR3. The J gene is TRBJ2-7, the V gene TRBV28, with 11 bases identical to TRBD1. In germline, CDR1 is MDHEN, CDR2 SYDVKM. V lost 4 bases, J lost 3 bases, and 2 bases stayed unmatched. The CDR3 runs to 14 residues. CDR3 in DNA: TGTGCCAGCAGTTCGGGACAGGGGGGCTACGAGCAGTACTTC. This sequence encodes CASSSGQGGYEQYF.

V gene TRBV9 combines with J gene TRBJ2-7, with D tentatively TRBD2 (6 bases). Trimming took 4 bases from V and 6 from J, leaving 20 bases between them. Looked up from germline, CDR1 is SGDLS and CDR2 is YYNGEE. The CDR3 has 15 amino acids. The chain's CDR3 is CASSLALTGASEQYF. The CDR3 DNA follows: TGTGCCAGCAGCCTAGCGTTAACAGGAGCTAGCGAGCAGTACTTC.

The chain joins TRBV11-2 to TRBJ2-1; D is unclear. The CDR3 runs 16 residues. Germline CDR1 reads SGHAT; CDR2 reads FQNNGV. V shed 1 base and J shed 0 bases, with 10 bases lying between them. The CDR3 DNA follows: TGTGCCAGCAGCTTAGGCGTTTCCCGCTCCTACAATGAGCAGTTCTTC. As protein: CASSLGVSRSYNEQFF. Filled out from reference TRBV11-2 and TRBJ2-1, the complete variable domain reads EAGVAQSPRYKIIEKRQSVAFWCNPISGHATLYWYQQILGQGPKLLIQFQNNGVVDDSQLPKDRFSAERLKGVDSTLKIQPAKLEDSAVYLCASSLGVSRSYNEQFFGPGTRLTVL.

The CDR3 loop is CASSWGGPDTQYF. As DNA, the CDR3 is TGCGCCAGCAGCTGGGGGGGACCAGATACGCAGTATTTT. V is TRBV4-1 and J is TRBJ2-3, with 7 bases that match TRBD2. V lost 5 bases and J lost 4; bases outside the gene matches: 3. The CDR3 loop spans 13 amino acids. Per the germline V gene, CDR1 is MGHRA and CDR2 is YSYEKL.

This chain links TRBV5-1 with TRBJ2-7, with TRBD2 identical over 13 bases. J was trimmed by 2 bases and V by 4 bases; bases with no gene match: 3. Germline CDR1 and CDR2: SGHRS and YFSETQ. This CDR3 has 15 amino acids. CDR3 protein: CASSLGTSGAYEQYF. The CDR3 DNA reads as TGCGCCAGCAGCCTAGGGACTAGCGGGGCCTACGAGCAGTACTTC.

This sequence joins TRBV6-5 and TRBJ2-1, with D possibly TRBD2 on 6 matching bases. The CDR3 has 15 residues. The germline V gene encodes CDR1 MNHEY and CDR2 SVGAGI. V lost 6 bases and J lost 3, with 15 bases in between. The CDR3 DNA follows: TGTGCCAGCAGCCCTAGTAGCGGTCGCTACAATGAGCAGTTCTTC. It yields the protein CASSPSSGRYNEQFF.

The chain carries TRBV6-5 and TRBJ1-5; TRBD1 agrees at 11 bases. V lost 5 bases, J lost 6 bases, and 3 bases stayed unmatched. Germline CDR1 is MNHEY and CDR2 is SVGAGI. This CDR3 has 14 residues. This CDR3 is CASSPGTGGQPQHF. CDR3 nucleotide sequence: TGTGCCAGCAGTCCCGGGACAGGGGGTCAGCCCCAGCATTTT.

The V call is TRBV7-2, the J call TRBJ2-2; D is uncertain. CDR3 length equals 13 residues. CDR1 and CDR2 (germline): SGHTA, FQGNSA. Trimming pared 3 bases from V and 5 bases from J, leaving 7 bases between. The CDR3 DNA reads as TGTGCCAGCAGCTTTAAGAGGACCGGGGAGCTGTTTTTT. Translating gives CASSFKRTGELFF.

The rearrangement links TRBV7-9 to TRBJ1-5; the D gene is possibly TRBD1 (6 bases). This CDR3 spans 16 amino acids. Germline V gene data show CDR1 as SEHNR and CDR2 as FQNEAQ (reference sequence). V was cut by 5 bases and J by 0 bases, with 14 bases left in between. CDR3 in DNA: TGTGCCAGCAGCGACAACAGGGCTGGTAGCAATCAGCCCCAGCATTTT. Translation: CASSDNRAGSNQPQHF.

V usage is TRBV5-8 and J usage is TRBJ2-7, with D hard to call. The CDR3 is 12 amino acids. Trimming took off 0 bases at V and 2 bases at J, with 3 bases between the two ends. Germline CDR1 and CDR2: SGHTS and YDEGEE. The CDR3 DNA reads TGTGCCAGCAGCTTGGGAGCCTACGAGCAGTACTTC. The encoded protein is CASSLGAYEQYF.

This clone appeared a single time. V and J are TRBV5-1 and TRBJ2-3; 7 bases match TRBD1. Germline CDR1 and CDR2: SGHRS and YFSETQ. V lost 2 bases to trimming and J lost 2 bases; unmatched junction nucleotides: 2. The CDR3 covers 14 residues. CDR3 bases: TGCGCCAGCAGCTTACAGGGGCCCACAGATACGCAGTATTTT. Translated, it gives CASSLQGPTDTQYF.

The chain carries TRBV4-1 and TRBJ2-1; 9 nucleotides line up with TRBD2. Germline V gene data show CDR1 as MGHRA and CDR2 as YSYEKL. This CDR3 is built from 16 residues. V was pared by 1 base and J by 4 bases, with 5 bases of the junction left unmatched. CDR3 nucleotide sequence: TGCGCCAGCAGCCAAGTTCCTAGCGGGGTTTACAATGAGCAGTTCTTC. Translated: CASSQVPSGVYNEQFF.

V usage is TRBV6-1 and J usage is TRBJ1-1; D is perhaps TRBD1 (6 bases). Trimming shortened V by 6 bases and J by 0 bases, and 14 bases separated the two germline ends. From germline, CDR1 is MNHNS and CDR2 SASEGT. CDR3 length equals 15 residues. CDR3 loop: CASSRGGGVNTEAFF. The CDR3 bases are TGTGCCAGCAGCCGAGGGGGTGGGGTGAACACTGAAGCTTTCTTT.

This clone was counted once. The genes are TRBV29-1 and TRBJ2-3; D is undetermined. V gave up 4 bases and J gave up 2 bases, with 10 bases separating them. The CDR3 has 13 amino acids. Germline V gives CDR1 SQVTM, CDR2 ANQGSEA. The CDR3 DNA follows: TGCAGCGTTGTCCGTCTTCTCACAGATACGCAGTATTTT. Its protein is CSVVRLLTDTQYF.

The chain carries TRBV6-1 and TRBJ2-1; TRBD2 aligns across 14 bases. This CDR3 has 17 residues. CDR1 is MNHNS and CDR2 is SASEGT in the germline V gene. J gave up 4 bases and V 3 bases, and 5 bases lay outside the gene matches. The CDR3 sequence is CASSDIGTSGSYNEQFF. The CDR3, as DNA: TGTGCCAGCAGTGACATTGGGACTAGCGGGAGTTACAATGAGCAGTTCTTC.

This clone was picked up a small number of times. This chain uses TRBV27 with TRBJ1-4; perhaps TRBD1 as D (6 bases). The CDR3 is 13 amino acids. In germline, CDR1 is MNHEY, CDR2 SMNVEV (reference sequence). The V and J ends lost 3 bases and 12 bases respectively, with 14 bases between them. CDR3 region: CASSLGWAGELFF. The CDR3 DNA reads TGTGCCAGCAGTTTGGGTTGGGCAGGGGAACTGTTTTTT.

In its sample, this clone was seen a few times. The chain is built from TRBV19 and TRBJ2-5; D is perhaps TRBD1 (6 bases). The CDR3 extends over 14 amino acids. V was shortened by 5 bases and J by 3 bases, with 13 bases between the two germline ends. In germline, CDR1 is LNHDA, CDR2 SQIVND (reference sequence). CDR3 in amino acids: CASSATGREETQYF. For the CDR3, the DNA is TGTGCCAGTAGTGCGACAGGCAGAGAAGAGACCCAGTACTTC.